This T cell receptor (beta chain) was obtained from a study of CD8+CD57+ T cells in acquired aplastic anemia. The template for TCR beta VDJ and CDR3 sequence profiling was genomic DNA. TCRdb re-called the reads with MiXCR, one entry per CDR3 protein. This table has about 120,000 distinct CDR3 sequences, 45% to 60% appearing once. The patients chosen for sequencing had shown expansion of CD8+CD57+ cells (detected by flow cytometry). Untreated patients provided the blood samples, with no therapy given before sampling. Germline V lookup: CDR1 ENHRY, CDR2 SYGVKD. The length of the CDR3 is 13 residues. V was trimmed by 4 bases and J by 2 bases, leaving 8 bases between them.

The sample comprised sorted CD4+, CD8+, or CD8+CD57+ T cells (not recorded which) from PBMCs. This TCR came from a human donor with aplastic anemia. This sequence joins TRBV10-3 and TRBJ1-2; TRBD1 might be the D (6 bases). The CDR3 region is CAISVDRNYGYTF. For the CDR3, the DNA is TGTGCCATCAGTGTTGACAGGAACTATGGCTACACCTTC.